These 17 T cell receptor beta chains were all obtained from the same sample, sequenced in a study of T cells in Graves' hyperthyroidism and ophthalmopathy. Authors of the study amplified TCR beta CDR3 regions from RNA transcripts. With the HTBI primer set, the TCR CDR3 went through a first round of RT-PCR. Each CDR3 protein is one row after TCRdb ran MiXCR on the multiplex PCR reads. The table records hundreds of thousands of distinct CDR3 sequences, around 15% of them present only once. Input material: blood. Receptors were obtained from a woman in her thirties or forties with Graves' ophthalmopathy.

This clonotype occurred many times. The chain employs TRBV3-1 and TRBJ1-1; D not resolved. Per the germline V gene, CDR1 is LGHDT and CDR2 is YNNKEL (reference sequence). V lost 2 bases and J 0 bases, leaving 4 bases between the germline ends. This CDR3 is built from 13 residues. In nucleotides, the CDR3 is TGTGCCAGCAGCCAAATAATGAACACTGAAGCTTTCTTT. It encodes CASSQIMNTEAFF.

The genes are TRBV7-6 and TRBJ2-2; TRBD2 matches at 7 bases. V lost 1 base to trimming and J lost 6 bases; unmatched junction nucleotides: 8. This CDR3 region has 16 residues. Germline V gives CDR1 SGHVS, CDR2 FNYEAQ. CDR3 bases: TGTGCCAGCAGCTTAGTATCCGTGACTAGCCCCGGGGAGCTGTTTTTT. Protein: CASSLVSVTSPGELFF. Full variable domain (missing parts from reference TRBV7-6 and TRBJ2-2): GAGVSQSPRYKVTKRGQDVALRCDPISGHVSLYWYRQALGQGPEFLTYFNYEAQQDKSGLPNDRFSAERPEGSISTLTIQRTEQRDSAMYRCASSLVSVTSPGELFFGEGSRLTVL.

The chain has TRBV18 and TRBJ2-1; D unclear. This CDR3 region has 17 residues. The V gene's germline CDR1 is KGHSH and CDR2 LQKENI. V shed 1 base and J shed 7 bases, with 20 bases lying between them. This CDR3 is CASSPRRMIDIRNEQFF. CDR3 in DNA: TGTGCCAGCTCACCACGAAGGATGATAGATATCCGAAATGAGCAGTTCTTC.

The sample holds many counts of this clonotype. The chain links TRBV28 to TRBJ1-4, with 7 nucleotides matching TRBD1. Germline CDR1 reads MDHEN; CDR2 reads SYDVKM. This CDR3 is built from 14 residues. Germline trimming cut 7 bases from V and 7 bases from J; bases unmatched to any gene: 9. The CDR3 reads CASTLQGGLEKLFF. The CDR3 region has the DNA TGTGCCAGCACCTTGCAAGGGGGCCTTGAAAAACTGTTTTTT.

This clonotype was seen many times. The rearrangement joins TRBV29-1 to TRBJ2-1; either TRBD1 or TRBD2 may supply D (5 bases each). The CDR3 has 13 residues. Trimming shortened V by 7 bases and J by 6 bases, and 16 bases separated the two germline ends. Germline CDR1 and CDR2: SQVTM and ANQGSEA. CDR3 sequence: CSGWDGDFNEQFF. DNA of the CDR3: TGCAGCGGCTGGGACGGCGATTTCAATGAGCAGTTCTTC.

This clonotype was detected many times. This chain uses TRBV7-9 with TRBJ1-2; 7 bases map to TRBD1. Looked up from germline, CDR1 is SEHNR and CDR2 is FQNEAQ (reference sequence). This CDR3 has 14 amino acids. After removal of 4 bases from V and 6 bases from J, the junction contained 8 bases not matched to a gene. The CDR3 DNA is TGTGCCAGCAGCTCTCAAACAGACAGGGATGGCTACACCTTC. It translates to CASSSQTDRDGYTF.

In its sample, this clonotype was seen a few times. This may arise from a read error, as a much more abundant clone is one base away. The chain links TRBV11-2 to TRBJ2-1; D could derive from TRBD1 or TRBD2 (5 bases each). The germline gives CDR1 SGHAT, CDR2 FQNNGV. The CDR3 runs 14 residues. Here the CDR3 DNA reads TGTGCCAGCAGCGGGGCCGGGATCTACAATGAGCAGCTCTTC. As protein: CASSGAGIYNEQLF.

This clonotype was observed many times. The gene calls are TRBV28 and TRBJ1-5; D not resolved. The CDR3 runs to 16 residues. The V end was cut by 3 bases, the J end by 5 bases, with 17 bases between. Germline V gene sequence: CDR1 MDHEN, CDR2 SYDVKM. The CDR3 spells CASSFPDTPRDQPQHF. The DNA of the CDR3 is TGTGCCAGCAGTTTCCCGGATACTCCCAGAGATCAGCCCCAGCATTTT.

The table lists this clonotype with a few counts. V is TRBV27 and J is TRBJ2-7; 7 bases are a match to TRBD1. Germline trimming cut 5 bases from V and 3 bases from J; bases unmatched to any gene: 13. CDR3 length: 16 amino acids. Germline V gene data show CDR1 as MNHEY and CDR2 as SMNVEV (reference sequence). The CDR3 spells CASSPLGQVGLYEQYF. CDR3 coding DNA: TGTGCCAGCAGTCCCCTCGGACAGGTTGGCCTCTACGAGCAGTACTTC.

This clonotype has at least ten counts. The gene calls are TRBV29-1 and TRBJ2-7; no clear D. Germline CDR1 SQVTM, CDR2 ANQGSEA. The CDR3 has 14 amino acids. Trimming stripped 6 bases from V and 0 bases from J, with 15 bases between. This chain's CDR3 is CSVRTAKSSYEQYF. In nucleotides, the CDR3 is TGCAGCGTCAGGACGGCGAAAAGCTCCTACGAGCAGTACTTC.

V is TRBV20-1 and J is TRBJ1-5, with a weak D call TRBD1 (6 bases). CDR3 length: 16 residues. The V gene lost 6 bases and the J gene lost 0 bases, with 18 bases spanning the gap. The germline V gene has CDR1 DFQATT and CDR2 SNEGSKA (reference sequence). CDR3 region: CSALGTSQISNQPQHF. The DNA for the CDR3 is TGCAGTGCCTTAGGGACATCTCAAATTAGCAATCAGCCCCAGCATTTT.

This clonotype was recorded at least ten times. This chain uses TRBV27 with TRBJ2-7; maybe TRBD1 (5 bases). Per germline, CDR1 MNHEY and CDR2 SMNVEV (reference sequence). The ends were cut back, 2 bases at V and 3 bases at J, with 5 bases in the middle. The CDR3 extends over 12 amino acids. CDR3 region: CASSLTGYEQYF. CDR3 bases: TGTGCCAGCAGTTTAACAGGCTACGAGCAGTACTTC.

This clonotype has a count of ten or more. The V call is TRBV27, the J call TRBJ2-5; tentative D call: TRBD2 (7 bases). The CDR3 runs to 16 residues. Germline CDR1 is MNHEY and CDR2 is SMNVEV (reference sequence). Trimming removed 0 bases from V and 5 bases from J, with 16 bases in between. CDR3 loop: CASSLSWAGARETQYF. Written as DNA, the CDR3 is TGTGCCAGCAGTTTATCGTGGGCGGGGGCCAGGGAGACCCAGTACTTC.

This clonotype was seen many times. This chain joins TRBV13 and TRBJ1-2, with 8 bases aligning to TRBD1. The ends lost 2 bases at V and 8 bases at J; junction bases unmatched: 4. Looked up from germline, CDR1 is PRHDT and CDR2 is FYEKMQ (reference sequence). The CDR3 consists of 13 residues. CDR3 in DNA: TGTGCCAGCAGCTTATTCACAGGGGGAGGCTACACCTTC. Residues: CASSLFTGGGYTF.

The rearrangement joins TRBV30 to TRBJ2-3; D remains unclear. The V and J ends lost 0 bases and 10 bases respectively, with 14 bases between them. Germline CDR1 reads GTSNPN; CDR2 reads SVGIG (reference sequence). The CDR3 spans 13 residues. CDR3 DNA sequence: TGTGCCTGGAGTGTTATGGAAACCTCTTCGCAGTATTTT. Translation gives CAWSVMETSSQYF.

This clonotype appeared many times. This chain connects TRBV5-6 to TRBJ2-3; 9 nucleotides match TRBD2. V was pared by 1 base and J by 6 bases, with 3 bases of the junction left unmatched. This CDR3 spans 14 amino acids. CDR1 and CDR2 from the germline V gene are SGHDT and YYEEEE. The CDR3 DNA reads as TGTGCCAGCAGCTTGAGCGGGAGGATCGATACGCAGTATTTT. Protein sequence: CASSLSGRIDTQYF.

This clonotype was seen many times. CDR3 sequence reads: CAWSASDRVNQPQHF. DNA of the CDR3: TGTGCCTGGAGTGCCTCGGACAGGGTCAATCAGCCCCAGCATTTT. The V gene is TRBV30, the J gene TRBJ1-5, with 8 bases that match TRBD1. The V gene's germline CDR1 is GTSNPN and CDR2 SVGIG (reference sequence). Trimming at V came to 1 base and at J to 3 bases, leaving 5 bases not matched to a gene. CDR3 length: 15 amino acids.